This entry lists 7 T cell receptor beta chains sequenced from one sample in a study of CD8 T cells in Susac syndrome. The RNA, about 0.5 to 1 ug, was put through reverse transcription using random hexamers. From the immunoSEQ multiplex PCR reads, TCRdb called clonotypes with MiXCR, one entry per CDR3 protein. The sample lists over 100,000 distinct CDR3 sequences, nearly 95% occurring once. Sequences were obtained from CD4+ T cells from PBMCs. The receptors originated from a human donor in good health.

J is TRBJ2-7 and V is TRBV20-1; possible D gene TRBD2, 6 bases. Trimming cost V 2 bases and J 4 bases, with 15 bases left between them. This CDR3 is 14 amino acids long. CDR1 is DFQATT and CDR2 is SNEGSKA in the germline V gene (reference sequence). The CDR3 DNA sequence: TGCAGTGCTAGACCGGGGGAATTGGGGTACGAGCAGTACTTC. Its translation: CSARPGELGYEQYF.

The chain's CDR3 is CSVAWAGAKNIQYF. The CDR3 region has the DNA TGCAGCGTTGCTTGGGCGGGAGCCAAAAACATTCAGTACTTC. The rearrangement joins TRBV29-1 to TRBJ2-4; possible D gene TRBD2, 5 bases. The CDR3 length is 14 residues. CDR1 is SQVTM and CDR2 is ANQGSEA in the germline V gene. Trimming left V 4 bases short and J 0 bases short, with 10 bases between. Filled out from reference TRBV29-1 and TRBJ2-4, the complete variable domain reads SAVISQKPSRDICQRGTSLTIQCQVDSQVTMMFWYRQQPGQSLTLIATANQGSEATYESGFVIDKFPISRPNLTFSTLTVSNMSPEDSSIYLCSVAWAGAKNIQYFGAGTRLSVL.

DNA for the CDR3: TGTGCCAGCAGTTCGGGACTACGACCCTACGAGCAGTACTTC. This gives the protein CASSSGLRPYEQYF. This chain joins TRBV6-5 and TRBJ2-7; 7 nucleotides line up with TRBD2. Germline CDR1 reads MNHEY; CDR2 reads SVGAGI. This CDR3 spans 14 amino acids. V gave up 4 bases and J gave up 2 bases; unmatched junction bases: 5.

This chain connects TRBV3-1 to TRBJ1-1; TRBD1 matches at 8 bases. V lost 4 bases to trimming and J lost 0 bases; unmatched junction nucleotides: 7. The CDR3 spans 16 residues. In germline, CDR1 is LGHDT, CDR2 YNNKEL (reference sequence). The DNA of the CDR3 is TGTGCCAGCAGCCTCTACAGGGGGAGGATGAACACTGAAGCTTTCTTT. Its protein product is CASSLYRGRMNTEAFF.

This chain uses TRBV10-3 with TRBJ1-1; D call uncertain. Deletions cut 6 bases from V and 5 bases from J, with 16 bases between. Per germline, CDR1 ENHRY and CDR2 SYGVKD. CDR3 size: 14 residues. Here the CDR3 DNA reads TGTGCCATCAGGGAACCCAACATGGGGACTGAAGCTTTCTTT. Protein sequence: CAIREPNMGTEAFF.

The CDR3 is CASTQHRANTEAFF. The CDR3 region has the DNA TGTGCCAGCACCCAGCACAGGGCGAACACTGAAGCTTTCTTT. This chain connects TRBV7-2 to TRBJ1-1; TRBD1 is a possible D gene (6 bases). Germline V lookup: CDR1 SGHTA, CDR2 FQGNSA. V was clipped by 7 bases and J by 1 base, with 13 bases between them. The CDR3 has 14 residues.

This chain uses TRBV12-3 or TRBV12-4 with TRBJ1-2; the D gene is possibly TRBD1 (5 bases). V was pared by 3 bases and J by 10 bases, with 15 bases between. The CDR3 is 13 residues long. The CDR3 protein is CASSFGAAFVYTF. The CDR3 nucleotides read TGTGCCAGCAGTTTTGGGGCTGCGTTTGTCTACACCTTC.